The present T cell receptor (beta chain) was sequenced within a study of cytomegalovirus exposure and HLA in healthy donors. General study points: The likely origin of a cluster of highly shared sequence variants was a sequencing artifact. Later on, an analysis found that several of the most significant clusters appeared to be linked to common viral pathogens, which included parvovirus B19.

It was with 60 Vbeta and 13 Jbeta primers that the PCR ran. Profiling relied on immunoSEQ multiplex PCR, and the TCRdb table lists in-frame clones only, not all of them. Found here are about 160,000 clones, under 85% of them singletons; the top ten hold around 1.5%. The V end lost 1 base, the J end lost 5 bases, and 6 bases lay between the germline ends. CDR1 SGHTA and CDR2 FQGNSA come from the germline V gene. The CDR3 loop spans 13 amino acids. As to this clone: Its antigen is unknown.

The sequencing input was PBMCs. The receptor's source is a young woman in good health and CMV-seronegative. This chain connects TRBV7-2 to TRBJ2-1, with D hard to call. The CDR3 sequence: CASSLEWHNEQFF. The DNA for the CDR3 is TGTGCCAGCAGCTTAGAGTGGCACAATGAGCAGTTCTTC.